There are a few counts of the clone carrying this TCR beta chain. The antigen is not known. Trimming removed 0 bases from V and 3 bases from J, with 7 bases in between. The CDR3 extends over 15 amino acids. CDR1 and CDR2 from the germline V gene are SGDLS and YYNGEE. This specimen comes from a study of a mutant IDH1 vaccine in newly diagnosed glioma. Study details: Patients were given eight vaccinations, scheduled in weeks 1, 3, 5, 7, 11, 15, 19 and 23. Overall study results and limits: Detectable vaccine-induced immune responses arose in around 92% of patients.

TCRdb's table, derived via immunoSEQ multiplex PCR, lists solely in-frame clones and lacks some. Of around 54,000 clones in the sample, around 86% were seen once. This sample's time point: week 23, last vaccination. A 20-mer mutant IDH1 peptide at 300 ug was injected subcutaneously with topical imiquimod. There were new WHO grade 3 or 4 astrocytomas in the donors, and these were IDH1-mutant and ATRX-lost. This clonotype originated in a man in his forties or fifties with glioma. The chain joins TRBV9 to TRBJ2-6; no reliable D call. The source material was PBMCs, sampled from a glioma patient whose treatment included an IDH1 peptide vaccine. The CDR3, as DNA: TGTGCCAGCAGCGTAGATTCAGTTGGGGCCAACGTCCTGACTTTC. This gives the protein CASSVDSVGANVLTF.